Following are 17 T cell receptor beta chains from one sample sequenced in a study of cytomegalovirus exposure and HLA in healthy donors. This PCR relied on a set of 60 Vbeta primers and 13 Jbeta primers. TCRdb keeps only in-frame clones here, not all; method: immunoSEQ multiplex PCR. Of 150,000 or so clones listed, around 83% are singletons. The sequencing sample was made of PBMCs. Receptors were obtained from a man aged 18 to 35 in good health and CMV-seropositive.

The CDR3 DNA sequence: TGTGCCAGCAGTTCCGGCGACAGCCTCTATAATTCACCCCTCCACTTT. As protein: CASSSGDSLYNSPLHF. V usage is TRBV27 and J usage is TRBJ1-6; weak D call: TRBD1 (5 bases). V was trimmed by 4 bases and J by 3 bases, leaving 13 bases between them. CDR1 and CDR2 from the germline V gene are MNHEY and SMNVEV (reference sequence). This CDR3 has 16 amino acids.

V and J are TRBV14 and TRBJ1-2; perhaps TRBD1 as D (6 bases). Trimming left V 1 base short and J 6 bases short, with 15 bases between. CDR1 is SGHDN, CDR2 FVKESK, per germline. The length of the CDR3 is 15 residues. CDR3 coding DNA: TGTGCCAGCAGCCAAGCAAGAGGGGGAGGGCATGGCTACACCTTC. This sequence encodes CASSQARGGGHGYTF.

V is TRBV2 and J is TRBJ1-1, with D tentatively TRBD1 (6 bases). This CDR3 is 14 amino acids long. In germline, CDR1 is SNHLY, CDR2 FYNNEI. V shed 6 bases and J shed 5 bases, with 16 bases lying between them. The CDR3 region is CASREQGSFTEAFF. CDR3 bases: TGTGCCAGCAGGGAACAGGGATCGTTTACTGAAGCTTTCTTT.

The CDR3 loop reads CASSLEGQGRETQYF. CDR3 DNA sequence: TGTGCCAGCAGCTTGGAGGGACAGGGGAGGGAGACCCAGTACTTC. V and J are TRBV5-4 and TRBJ2-5; TRBD1 matches 10 bases. Germline CDR1 SGHNT, CDR2 YYREEE (reference sequence). Losses at the gene ends were 0 bases for V and 5 bases for J; bases not matched to a gene: 4. CDR3 length equals 15 residues.

This rearrangement joins TRBV18 to TRBJ1-4; 8 positions agree with TRBD1. V lost 4 bases, J lost 8 bases, and 12 bases stayed unmatched. The germline V gene has CDR1 KGHSH and CDR2 LQKENI. This CDR3 spans 16 amino acids. The CDR3 here is CASSHSQGQGGEKLFF. In DNA, the CDR3 is TGTGCCAGCTCACACAGTCAAGGACAGGGTGGGGAAAAACTGTTTTTT.

As DNA, the CDR3 is TGCAGCGCCCGGGACAGTCTTAATGAAAAACTGTTTTTT. As protein: CSARDSLNEKLFF. The chain combines TRBV29-1 with TRBJ1-4, with 7 bases aligning to TRBD1. Germline CDR1 and CDR2: SQVTM and ANQGSEA. This CDR3 comprises 13 residues. Unmatched junction bases numbered 6, after V lost 7 bases and J lost 4 bases.

The CDR3 loop reads CSVETSETSYEQYF. In DNA form, the CDR3 reads TGCAGCGTGGAGACTAGCGAAACGTCCTACGAGCAGTACTTC. V and J are TRBV29-1 and TRBJ2-7; 8 bases agree with TRBD2. CDR3 length: 14 amino acids. Germline CDR1 SQVTM, CDR2 ANQGSEA. Germline trimming cut 6 bases from V and 1 base from J; bases unmatched to any gene: 8.

The chain has TRBV11-2 and TRBJ1-4; 10 bases map to TRBD1. This CDR3 contains 14 residues. Germline CDR1 and CDR2: SGHAT and FQNNGV. V trimming: 4 bases; J trimming: 9 bases; junction bases outside the gene matches: 5. CDR3 DNA sequence: TGTGCCAGCAGCTCGGACAGGGGGACGAAAAAACTGTTTTTT. Protein product: CASSSDRGTKKLFF.

CDR3 amino acids: CASSVVQNYGYTF. The CDR3 nucleotides are TGTGCCAGCAGTGTTGTGCAGAACTATGGCTACACCTTC. This chain links TRBV25-1 with TRBJ1-2; D not certain. The CDR3 is 13 amino acids. The V gene's germline CDR1 is MGHDK and CDR2 SYGVNS. Between the trimmed V and J ends, which lost 4 bases and 2 bases, there was a span of 8 bases.

About this clone: The same CDR3 is also encoded by other DNA sequences in this sample. The chain has TRBV6-1 and TRBJ2-7; 7 positions agree with TRBD1. Trimming took 2 bases from V and 4 from J; bases not matched to a gene: 5. Germline-derived CDR1 and CDR2 are MNHNS and SASEGT. The CDR3 loop spans 14 amino acids. CDR3 in DNA: TGTGCCAGCAGTGAAAGGACAGGTGGATACGAGCAGTACTTC. Protein: CASSERTGGYEQYF.

The rearrangement joins TRBV18 to TRBJ2-5; a possible D gene is TRBD1 (6 bases). The V and J ends lost 0 bases and 7 bases respectively, with 15 bases between them. Germline V lookup: CDR1 KGHSH, CDR2 LQKENI. This CDR3 contains 15 residues. The CDR3 here is CASSPPNRDIGTQYF. DNA for the CDR3: TGTGCCAGCTCACCACCCAACAGGGATATCGGGACCCAGTACTTC.

The rearrangement links TRBV11-2 to TRBJ2-2; 10 bases map to TRBD1. J lost 3 bases, V lost 2 bases, and 6 bases had no gene match. Germline CDR1 reads SGHAT; CDR2 reads FQNNGV. CDR3 length: 17 residues. Written as DNA, the CDR3 is TGTGCCAGCAGCTTATTTTTCGGGACAGGGGACACCGGGGAGCTGTTTTTT. Protein sequence: CASSLFFGTGDTGELFF.

The rearrangement uses TRBV4-2 and TRBJ2-7, with 9 bases that match TRBD1. The J segment lost 3 bases and the V segment lost 5 bases, leaving 5 bases of the junction unmatched. Germline V gene sequence: CDR1 LGHNA, CDR2 YNFKEQ. The CDR3 loop spans 14 amino acids. The CDR3 region is CASSTRDRDYEQYF. For the CDR3, the DNA is TGTGCCAGCAGCACCCGGGACAGGGACTACGAGCAGTACTTC.

The chain carries TRBV6-5 and TRBJ1-1; D is ambiguous. Trimming took 0 bases from V and 6 from J, leaving 8 bases between them. Germline V gene data show CDR1 as MNHEY and CDR2 as SVGAGI. CDR3 size: 13 residues. In DNA form, the CDR3 reads TGTGCCAGCAGTTACTCGAGGGCGCCTGAAGCTTTCTTT. Translating gives CASSYSRAPEAFF.

The chain links TRBV9 to TRBJ2-2, with TRBD2 matching over 9 bases. The germline V gene encodes CDR1 SGDLS and CDR2 YYNGEE. The CDR3 is 16 residues long. Germline trimming cut 0 bases from V and 6 bases from J; bases unmatched to any gene: 6. DNA of the CDR3: TGTGCCAGCAGCGTAGGAGGCGGGAGGGACGCCGGGGAGCTGTTTTTT. As protein: CASSVGGGRDAGELFF.

The genes are TRBV7-2 and TRBJ1-2; D call uncertain. The germline V gene encodes CDR1 SGHTA and CDR2 FQGNSA. The CDR3 is made up of 13 amino acids. Trimming removed 2 bases from V and 12 bases from J, with 16 bases in between. The CDR3 loop reads CASSLYLRVGDTF. CDR3 coding DNA: TGTGCCAGCAGCTTATACTTGAGGGTTGGGGACACCTTC.

The rearrangement links TRBV7-2 to TRBJ2-3; 10 bases are shared with TRBD2. V lost 3 bases and J lost 3; bases outside the gene matches: 3. The germline V gene encodes CDR1 SGHTA and CDR2 FQGNSA. The CDR3 is 15 residues long. Here the CDR3 reads CASSFSGGKTDTQYF. The CDR3 bases are TGTGCCAGCAGCTTTAGCGGGGGGAAAACAGATACGCAGTATTTT.